These 24 T cell receptor beta chains share one sample of origin, sequenced in a study of shared clonotypes between healthy human individuals. The assay was immunoSEQ multiplex PCR, and TCRdb's table has in-frame clones only and misses some. The sample includes 95,000 to 120,000 clones, around 68% of them seen just once. The sample consisted of memory CD8+ T cells sorted from blood. Subset defined: CD45RO+ cells pooled with CCR7-negative TemRA cells. All receptors come from a woman in her twenties or thirties in good health.

CDR3 loop: CASSLVLGNTEAFF. CDR3 in DNA: TGTGCCAGCAGCTTAGTACTCGGGAACACTGAAGCTTTCTTT. The rearrangement links TRBV7-9 to TRBJ1-1; D gene unclear. The V and J ends lost 1 base and 1 base respectively, with 7 bases between them. The germline gives CDR1 SEHNR, CDR2 FQNEAQ (reference sequence). This CDR3 has 14 residues.

V gene TRBV7-8 combines with J gene TRBJ2-5; no clear D gene. Trimming shortened V by 1 base and J by 1 base, and 13 bases separated the two germline ends. There are 16 residues in the CDR3. Germline assignment: CDR1 SGHVS and CDR2 FQNEAQ. The CDR3: CASSLESLELQETQYF. The CDR3 DNA sequence: TGTGCCAGCAGCTTAGAATCCCTAGAACTCCAAGAGACCCAGTACTTC.

This clone has only a few counts. V is TRBV7-9 and J is TRBJ2-7; 7 bases are shared with TRBD2. After removal of 9 bases from V and 3 bases from J, the junction contained 2 bases not matched to a gene. CDR3 size: 11 residues. Germline V gene data show CDR1 as SEHNR and CDR2 as FQNEAQ (reference sequence). The CDR3 here is CASTSDYEQYF. CDR3 DNA sequence: TGTGCCAGTACTAGCGACTACGAGCAGTACTTC.

By share, this clone ranks as medium-sized (0.01 to 0.1%). A junction end diverges from the germline sequence, so it may reflect a read error. This chain uses TRBV25-1 with TRBJ2-7; D gene ambiguous. Germline lookup yields CDR1 MGHDK and CDR2 SYGVNS. This CDR3 contains 11 residues. As DNA, the CDR3 is TGTGCCAGCAGTGATCACCGGGCGGAAAACTTC. It is translated as CASSDHRAENF.

The chain is built from TRBV13 and TRBJ2-6; tentatively, D is TRBD1 (5 bases). CDR3 size: 17 residues. V lost 1 base and J 0 bases, leaving 10 bases between the germline ends. Germline CDR1 reads PRHDT; CDR2 reads FYEKMQ (reference sequence). Here the CDR3 reads CASSLEGAYSGANVLTF. The CDR3 DNA is TGTGCCAGCAGCTTAGAAGGGGCATACTCTGGGGCCAACGTCCTGACTTTC. The full variable domain, in which reference TRBV13 and TRBJ2-6 provide the parts outside the CDR3, is AAGVIQSPRHLIKEKRETATLKCYPIPRHDTVYWYQQGPGQDPQFLISFYEKMQSDKGSIPDRFSAQQFSDYHSELNMSSLELGDSALYFCASSLEGAYSGANVLTFGAGSRLTVL.

A note on this clone: At one boundary the junction diverges from the germline segment, which might be a read error. The chain uses TRBV14 and TRBJ2-7; 8 bases are a match to TRBD2. The CDR3 has 14 residues. CDR1 SGHDN and CDR2 FVKESK come from the germline V gene. CDR3 sequence: CAGSRGGNSYEQYF. The CDR3 DNA reads as TGTGCCGGCAGCCGCGGGGGGAACTCCTACGAGCAGTACTTC.

The chain is built from TRBV5-1 and TRBJ2-7; the match to TRBD2 covers 10 bases. This CDR3 contains 16 residues. V was clipped by 2 bases and J by 5 bases; unmatched bases: 10. Germline assignment: CDR1 SGHRS and CDR2 YFSETQ. The CDR3 region has the DNA TGCGCCAGCAGCTTAAAGCTAGCGGGAGCTCGGAACGAGCAGTACTTC. Its protein product is CASSLKLAGARNEQYF.

This rearrangement joins TRBV6-6 to TRBJ1-2, with no clear D. Trimming removed 0 bases from V and 3 bases from J, with 14 bases in between. Germline assignment: CDR1 MNHNY and CDR2 SVGAGI (reference sequence). CDR3 length: 16 residues. CDR3 in DNA: TGTGCCAGCAGTTACTCGACCGGAAGGTCCCACTATGGCTACACCTTC. It codes for CASSYSTGRSHYGYTF.

The chain is built from TRBV9 and TRBJ2-5, with TRBD2 as a possible D gene (5 bases). The J call may be faulty, since TRBJ2-7 better matches the DNA end. This CDR3 has 12 amino acids. CDR1 and CDR2 from the germline V gene are SGDLS and YYNGEE. CDR3 amino acids: CASGRSRYEQYF. Written as DNA, the CDR3 is TGTGCGAGCGGACGGTCCCGCTACGAGCAGTACTTC.

The gene calls are TRBV6-6 and TRBJ1-6; D perhaps matches TRBD1 (5 bases). This CDR3 is built from 14 residues. Germline CDR1 is MNHNY and CDR2 is SVGAGI (reference sequence). V was trimmed by 3 bases and J by 7 bases, leaving 10 bases between them. The CDR3 nucleotides read TGTGCCAGCAGTTATGGGGGGGAGAATTCACCCCTCCACTTT. This gives the protein CASSYGGENSPLHF.

This clone occurred once. The chain combines TRBV28 with TRBJ2-7, with D tentatively TRBD2 (6 bases). Germline CDR1 and CDR2: MDHEN and SYDVKM. The CDR3 has 13 residues. Trimming pared 6 bases from V and 7 bases from J, leaving 16 bases between. The CDR3 reads CASRIVGAGEQYF. CDR3 sequence (DNA): TGTGCCAGCAGAATCGTTGGGGCGGGAGAGCAGTACTTC.

This sequence joins TRBV25-1 and TRBJ2-5; D not certain. The tail of the sequence fits TRBJ2-7 better, so the J call may be wrong. The CDR3 is made up of 13 amino acids. Germline CDR1 and CDR2: MGHDK and SYGVNS. CDR3 coding DNA: TGTGCCAGCAGTGACCAGCGTAACTACGAGCAGTACTTC. This codes for CASSDQRNYEQYF.

This chain links TRBV14 with TRBJ2-7; D unresolved. V lost 4 bases to trimming and J lost 2 bases, with 9 bases between them. This CDR3 spans 13 amino acids. Germline assignment: CDR1 SGHDN and CDR2 FVKESK. The CDR3 nucleotides read TGTGCCAGCAGCCCCTATAGGACCTACGAGCAGTACTTC. Translating gives CASSPYRTYEQYF.

There are a few counts of this clone. This chain connects TRBV6-4 to TRBJ2-6, with TRBD1 as a possible D gene (6 bases). The CDR3 consists of 16 residues. Trimming pared 0 bases from V and 1 base from J, leaving 7 bases between. Germline CDR1 MRHNA, CDR2 SNTAGT. DNA of the CDR3: TGTGCCAGCAGTGACTCTCAGGGGTCTGGGGCCAACGTCCTGACTTTC. Its translation is CASSDSQGSGANVLTF.

This clone has a handful of counts. This CDR3 reads CASVGAGGHQETQYF. The CDR3 DNA sequence: TGTGCCAGCGTCGGGGCAGGGGGCCACCAAGAGACCCAGTACTTC. This sequence joins TRBV25-1 and TRBJ2-5; 8 nucleotides line up with TRBD1. Germline lookup yields CDR1 MGHDK and CDR2 SYGVNS. The CDR3 extends over 15 amino acids. V shed 8 bases, J shed 0 bases, and the junction held 8 bases outside the gene matches.

This clone was counted between two and nine times. The CDR3 reads CASSKGLPEQYF. CDR3 sequence (DNA): TGTGCCAGCAGTAAGGGACTACCAGAGCAGTACTTC. The rearrangement uses TRBV6-5 and TRBJ2-7; the match to TRBD2 covers 7 bases. J gave up 7 bases and V 5 bases, and 5 bases lay outside the gene matches. Germline values: CDR1 MNHEY, CDR2 SVGAGI. This CDR3 is built from 12 residues.

At least ten counts were recorded for this clone. Other DNA sequences in the same sample also yield this CDR3. The V call is TRBV5-6, the J call TRBJ2-7; TRBD2 agrees at 9 bases. V shed 0 bases, J shed 3 bases, and the junction held 1 base outside the gene matches. CDR3 length: 14 amino acids. The germline V gene has CDR1 SGHDT and CDR2 YYEEEE. The CDR3 spells CASSLGLAVYEQYF. DNA of the CDR3: TGTGCCAGCAGCTTGGGACTAGCGGTCTACGAGCAGTACTTC.

The chain uses TRBV5-6 and TRBJ2-7, with D possibly matching TRBD2 (5 bases). The V end lost 4 bases, the J end lost 4 bases, and 6 bases lay between the germline ends. The germline gives CDR1 SGHDT, CDR2 YYEEEE. There are 11 residues in the CDR3. This CDR3 reads CASSRGYEQYF. The CDR3 coding sequence is TGTGCCAGCAGCCGAGGGTACGAGCAGTACTTC.

This rearrangement joins TRBV18 to TRBJ1-2; D not resolved. The germline V gene has CDR1 KGHSH and CDR2 LQKENI. V dropped 5 bases and J dropped 4 bases, with 17 bases sitting between them. The CDR3 loop spans 15 amino acids. The CDR3 loop reads CASSGAPAGIYGYTF. Written as DNA, the CDR3 is TGTGCCAGCTCAGGCGCCCCGGCGGGGATCTATGGCTACACCTTC.

This clone showed up just once. This chain links TRBV7-6 with TRBJ2-2, with 12 bases matching TRBD2. The CDR3 runs to 15 residues. Germline values: CDR1 SGHVS, CDR2 FNYEAQ. The V gene end was trimmed by 5 bases and the J gene end by 6 bases; junction bases not matched to a gene: 4. CDR3 protein: CASSGLAGGSGELFF. As DNA, the CDR3 is TGTGCCAGCAGCGGTCTAGCGGGAGGGTCCGGGGAGCTGTTTTTT.

This clone has just one count. The chain combines TRBV9 with TRBJ1-1, with D unresolved. CDR1 is SGDLS, CDR2 YYNGEE, per germline. V was pared by 3 bases and J by 3 bases, with 12 bases between. The length of the CDR3 is 14 residues. CDR3 sequence: CASSDIRRDTEAFF. The CDR3 region has the DNA TGTGCCAGCAGCGATATCCGCCGGGACACTGAAGCTTTCTTT.

This chain uses TRBV4-1 with TRBJ2-3, with 7 nucleotides matching TRBD1. Germline CDR1 reads MGHRA; CDR2 reads YSYEKL. The trim removed 2 bases at V and 0 bases at J, leaving 8 bases unmatched. The CDR3 is 17 residues long. CDR3 loop: CASSQTRGPTSTDTQYF. The CDR3 DNA sequence: TGCGCCAGCAGCCAAACGAGGGGGCCGACTAGCACAGATACGCAGTATTTT.

The V and J genes are TRBV5-6 and TRBJ2-7; 7 bases agree with TRBD1. The V segment lost 4 bases and the J segment 7 bases; nucleotides outside the gene matches: 11. The CDR3 contains 14 residues. CDR1 is SGHDT, CDR2 YYEEEE, per germline. The DNA for the CDR3 is TGTGCCAGCAGCGTGGGGACAGATTTCTGGGAGCAGTACTTC. Protein product: CASSVGTDFWEQYF.

The rearrangement links TRBV7-3 to TRBJ2-7; 7 bases match TRBD2. Germline V gene data show CDR1 as SGHTA and CDR2 as FQGTGA. With V trimmed by 2 bases and J by 4 bases, 5 bases remained unmatched. This CDR3 contains 14 residues. This CDR3 is CASSLEAGAYEQYF. The DNA of the CDR3 is TGTGCCAGCAGCTTAGAGGCGGGAGCTTACGAGCAGTACTTC.